Here is one TCR beta chain with its context. Its antigen remains unknown. Germline lookup yields CDR1 SGHDT and CDR2 YYEEEE. V shed 4 bases and J shed 3 bases, with 13 bases lying between them. The CDR3 has 14 residues. This specimen comes from a study of shared clonotypes between healthy human individuals. Whole-study results and caveats: Approximately 5.3% was the fraction of naive CD4 clonotypes found shared across several donors.

Sequencing was performed with immunoSEQ multiplex PCR; in TCRdb, only in-frame clones are kept and a portion is missing. The data hold more than 2,000,000 clones, with 80% to 95% observed a single time. The rearrangement joins TRBV5-6 to TRBJ1-1; D remains unclear. The origin of this receptor is a young man in good health. Some clones in this sample may be carry-over from other donors' samples. Sequencing was performed on naive CD4+ T cells from PBMCs. This sample's subset: CD45RA+ positively selected. CDR3 protein: CASSGDGGYTEAFF. CDR3 in DNA: TGTGCCAGCAGCGGCGACGGAGGGTACACTGAAGCTTTCTTT.